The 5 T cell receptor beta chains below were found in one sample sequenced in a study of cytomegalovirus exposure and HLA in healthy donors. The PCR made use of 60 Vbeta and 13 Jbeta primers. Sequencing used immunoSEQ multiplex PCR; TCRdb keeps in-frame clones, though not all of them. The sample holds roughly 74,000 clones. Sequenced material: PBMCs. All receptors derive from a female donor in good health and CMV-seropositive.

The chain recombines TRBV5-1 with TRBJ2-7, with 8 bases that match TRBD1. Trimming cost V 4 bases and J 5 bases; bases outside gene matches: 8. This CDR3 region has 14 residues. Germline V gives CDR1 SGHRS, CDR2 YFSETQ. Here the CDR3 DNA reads TGCGCCAGCAGCCCACGGACAGGGCAAGACGAGCAGTACTTC. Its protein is CASSPRTGQDEQYF.

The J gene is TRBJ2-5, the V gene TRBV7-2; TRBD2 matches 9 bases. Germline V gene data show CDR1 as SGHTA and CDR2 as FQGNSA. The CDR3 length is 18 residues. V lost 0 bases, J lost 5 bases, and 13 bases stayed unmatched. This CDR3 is CASSLAPPSGVSLETQYF. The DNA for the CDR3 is TGTGCCAGCAGCTTAGCCCCACCTAGCGGGGTGAGCCTGGAGACCCAGTACTTC.

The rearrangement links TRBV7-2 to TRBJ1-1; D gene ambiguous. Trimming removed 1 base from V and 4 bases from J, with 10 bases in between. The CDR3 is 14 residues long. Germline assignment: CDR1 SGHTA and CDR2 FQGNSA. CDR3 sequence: CASSLERSSTEAFF. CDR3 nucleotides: TGTGCCAGCAGCTTAGAAAGGAGCTCCACTGAAGCTTTCTTT.

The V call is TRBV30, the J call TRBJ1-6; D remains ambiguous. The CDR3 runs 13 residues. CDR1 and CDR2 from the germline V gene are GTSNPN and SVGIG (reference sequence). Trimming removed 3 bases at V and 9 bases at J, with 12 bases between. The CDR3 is CAWRGLIGSPLHF. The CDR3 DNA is TGTGCCTGGAGGGGCTTAATTGGTTCACCCCTCCACTTT.

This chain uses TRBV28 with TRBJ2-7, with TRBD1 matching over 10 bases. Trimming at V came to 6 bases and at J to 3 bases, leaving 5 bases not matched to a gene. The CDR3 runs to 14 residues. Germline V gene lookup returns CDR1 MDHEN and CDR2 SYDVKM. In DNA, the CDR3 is TGTGCCAGCAGGGGACAGGGGAGTAACTACGAGCAGTACTTC. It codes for CASRGQGSNYEQYF.